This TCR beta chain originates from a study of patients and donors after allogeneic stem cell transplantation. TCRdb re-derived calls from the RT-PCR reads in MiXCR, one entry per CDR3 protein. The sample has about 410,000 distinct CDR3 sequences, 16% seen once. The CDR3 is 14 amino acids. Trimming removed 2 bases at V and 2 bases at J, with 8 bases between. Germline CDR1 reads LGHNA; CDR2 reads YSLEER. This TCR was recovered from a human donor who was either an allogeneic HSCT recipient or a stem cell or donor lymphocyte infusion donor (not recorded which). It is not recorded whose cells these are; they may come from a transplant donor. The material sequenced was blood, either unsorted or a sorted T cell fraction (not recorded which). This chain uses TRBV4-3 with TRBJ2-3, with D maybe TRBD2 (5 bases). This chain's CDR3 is CASSQSGYTDTQYF. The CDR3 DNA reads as TGCGCCAGCAGCCAATCGGGGTACACAGATACGCAGTATTTT.